The next 25 T cell receptor beta chains were all read from a single sample in a study of early T cells in non-severe SARS-CoV-2 infection. TCRdb recomputed calls from the 5' RACE reads with MiXCR, one row per CDR3 protein. This table holds 20,000 to 25,000 distinct CDR3 sequences, under 5% found once. The sequencing input was whole blood. These receptors came from an adult who was a healthcare worker with PCR-confirmed SARS-CoV-2 infection or an uninfected control (not recorded which).

This clonotype occurred many times. The rearrangement links TRBV24-1 to TRBJ1-2; D is possibly TRBD1 (6 bases). CDR1 is KGHDR, CDR2 SFDVKD, per germline. CDR3 length equals 12 residues. Trimming took off 5 bases at V and 12 bases at J, with 15 bases between the two ends. The CDR3 coding sequence is TGTGCCACCAGTGCCCAGGGGAGTGTCGACACCTTC. It encodes CATSAQGSVDTF.

This clonotype was detected a few times. The chain carries TRBV20-1 and TRBJ2-1, with a possible D match to TRBD2 (5 bases). Germline CDR1 and CDR2: DFQATT and SNEGSKA (reference sequence). V was shortened by 6 bases and J by 6 bases, with 6 bases between the two germline ends. This CDR3 contains 10 residues. CDR3 in DNA: TGCAGTGCAGGGAGCAATGAGCAGTTCTTC. Protein sequence: CSAGSNEQFF.

This clonotype was observed a few times. Possible read error: a much larger clone is one base away. CDR3 sequence (DNA): TGTGCCAGCAGCTTCAAAGAGACCCAGTACTTC. The encoded protein is CASSFKETQYF. The V gene is TRBV11-2, the J gene TRBJ2-5; D call uncertain. CDR1 and CDR2 (germline): SGHAT, FQNNGV. Trimming left V 3 bases short and J 3 bases short, with 2 bases between. This CDR3 is built from 11 residues.

There are a few counts of this clonotype. V gene TRBV6-5 combines with J gene TRBJ1-6; 7 bases map to TRBD1. Germline CDR1 MNHEY, CDR2 SVGAGI. CDR3 length: 14 amino acids. V trimming: 5 bases; J trimming: 7 bases; junction bases outside the gene matches: 5. CDR3 DNA: TGTGCCAGCAGTCCGGGACAGTACAATTCACCCCTCCACTTT. Translation gives CASSPGQYNSPLHF.

This clonotype qualifies as medium-sized (0.01 to 0.1%). The chain joins TRBV7-2 to TRBJ1-5; 7 nucleotides agree with TRBD1. Per the germline V gene, CDR1 is SGHTA and CDR2 is FQGNSA. The CDR3 sequence is 17 residues long. The J segment lost 0 bases and the V segment lost 1 base, leaving 6 bases of the junction unmatched. In nucleotides, the CDR3 is TGTGCCAGCAGCTTAGGACAGGGAGCATATAGCAATCAGCCCCAGCATTTT. Translated: CASSLGQGAYSNQPQHF. Full variable domain (outside the CDR3, taken from reference TRBV7-2 and TRBJ1-5): GAGVSQSPSNKVTEKGKDVELRCDPISGHTALYWYRQSLGQGLEFLIYFQGNSAPDKSGLPSDRFSAERTGGSVSTLTIQRTQQEDSAVYLCASSLGQGAYSNQPQHFGDGTRLSIL.

This clonotype has a count of ten or more. The CDR3 sequence: CSVRTEKNTGELFF. CDR3 nucleotide sequence: TGCAGCGTGCGGACAGAAAAAAACACCGGGGAGCTGTTTTTT. The V gene is TRBV29-1, the J gene TRBJ2-2; possible D gene TRBD1, 6 bases. Trimming removed 6 bases from V and 2 bases from J, with 13 bases in between. Germline CDR1 and CDR2: SQVTM and ANQGSEA. The CDR3 is 14 residues long.

This clonotype occurred many times. The gene calls are TRBV20-1 and TRBJ2-1, with 9 bases lining up with TRBD2. Germline CDR1 reads DFQATT; CDR2 reads SNEGSKA (reference sequence). V was clipped by 1 base and J by 8 bases; unmatched bases: 6. This CDR3 is 14 amino acids long. The CDR3 protein is CSARGTSEVDEQFF. The DNA of the CDR3 is TGCAGTGCTAGAGGGACTAGCGAGGTCGATGAGCAGTTCTTC.

This clonotype was detected ten times or more. The chain joins TRBV5-1 to TRBJ1-6; D remains unclear. Between the trimmed V and J ends, which lost 0 bases and 6 bases, there was a span of 10 bases. CDR1 and CDR2 from the germline V gene are SGHRS and YFSETQ. The CDR3 totals 15 residues. The chain's CDR3 is CASSLGPNSNSPLHF. CDR3 bases: TGCGCCAGCAGCTTGGGCCCAAACAGTAATTCACCCCTCCACTTT.

This clonotype was detected many times. The chain couples TRBV15 to TRBJ1-2; 9 bases line up with TRBD1. V lost 0 bases and J lost 7; bases outside the gene matches: 3. This CDR3 comprises 14 residues. Germline CDR1 reads LNHNV; CDR2 reads YYDKDF (reference sequence). CDR3 sequence reads: CATSREHRGLGYTF. The CDR3, as DNA: TGTGCCACCAGCAGAGAACACAGGGGGCTTGGCTACACCTTC.

This clonotype was seen ten or more times. It may be a read error: a sequence one base away is much more abundant. The chain employs TRBV7-2 and TRBJ2-2; TRBD1 matches 9 bases. Germline CDR1 and CDR2: SGHTA and FQGNSA. The V segment lost 6 bases and the J segment 5 bases; nucleotides outside the gene matches: 4. The CDR3 is 14 amino acids. The CDR3 DNA sequence: TGTGCCAGCAGTCGGGACAGGGCGACCGGGGAGCTGTTTTTT. Translating it yields CASSRDRATGELFF. Combining the CDR3 with reference TRBV7-2 and TRBJ2-2 gives the whole variable domain GAGVSQSPSNKVTEKGKDVELRCDPISGHTALYWYRQSLGQGLEFLIYFQGNSAPDKSGLPSDRFSAERTGGSVSTLTIQRTQQEDSAVYLCASSRDRATGELFFGEGSRLTVL.

This clonotype was counted at least ten times. This chain uses TRBV19 with TRBJ2-4; perhaps TRBD1 as D (6 bases). V lost 4 bases to trimming and J lost 1 base, with 11 bases between them. The germline V gene encodes CDR1 LNHDA and CDR2 SQIVND (reference sequence). CDR3 length equals 15 residues. For the CDR3, the DNA is TGTGCCAGTAGTACCCAGGGGCATGCCAAAAACATTCAGTACTTC. Protein product: CASSTQGHAKNIQYF. The full variable domain, its missing parts supplied by reference TRBV19 and TRBJ2-4, is DGGITQSPKYLFRKEGQNVTLSCEQNLNHDAMYWYRQDPGQGLRLIYYSQIVNDFQKGDIAEGYSVSREKKESFPLTVTSAQKNPTAFYLCASSTQGHAKNIQYFGAGTRLSVL.

In its sample, this clonotype ranks as medium-sized. The DNA for the CDR3 is TGCGCCAGCAGTGAGCAGGCAGGCTCCTATAATTCACCCCTCCACTTT. Its protein product is CASSEQAGSYNSPLHF. V and J are TRBV10-2 and TRBJ1-6, with D uncertain. V lost 2 bases, J lost 0 bases, and 8 bases lay in between. This CDR3 is 16 amino acids long. The germline V gene has CDR1 WSHSY and CDR2 SAAADI.

Relative to its sample, this clonotype is medium-sized (0.01 to 0.1%). V and J are TRBV7-9 and TRBJ2-3; D call uncertain. Trimming shortened V by 3 bases and J by 5 bases, and 12 bases separated the two germline ends. The CDR3 runs to 14 residues. Germline V gives CDR1 SEHNR, CDR2 FQNEAQ (reference sequence). CDR3 residues: CASSFERNGDTQYF. Written as DNA, the CDR3 is TGTGCCAGCAGCTTCGAACGGAACGGAGATACGCAGTATTTT.

At least ten counts were recorded for this clonotype. This sequence joins TRBV10-1 and TRBJ1-2; D gene ambiguous. This CDR3 is built from 13 residues. V was clipped by 0 bases and J by 6 bases, with 8 bases between them. Germline CDR1 reads WNHNN; CDR2 reads SYGVQD (reference sequence). The chain's CDR3 is CASSESKSNGYTF. Here the CDR3 DNA reads TGCGCCAGCAGTGAGTCGAAATCGAATGGCTACACCTTC.

This clonotype was counted at least ten times. The chain recombines TRBV6-1 with TRBJ1-1; D gene ambiguous. V lost 6 bases and J 0 bases, leaving 14 bases between the germline ends. This CDR3 is 15 amino acids long. Germline loops: CDR1 MNHNS, CDR2 SASEGT. CDR3 DNA sequence: TGTGCCAGCAGGGGTTGGATCTGGATGAACACTGAAGCTTTCTTT. This translates into CASRGWIWMNTEAFF.

This clonotype was seen repeatedly, ten times or more. The CDR3 spells CASSQARGVVSGGYTF. The DNA of the CDR3 is TGTGCCAGCAGCCAGGCGAGGGGAGTAGTCTCTGGTGGCTACACCTTC. This sequence joins TRBV3-1 and TRBJ1-2; D is perhaps TRBD1 (5 bases). Germline CDR1 is LGHDT and CDR2 is YNNKEL (reference sequence). V dropped 3 bases and J dropped 7 bases, with 21 bases sitting between them. This CDR3 has 16 amino acids.

This clonotype has ten or more counts. This chain joins TRBV7-6 and TRBJ2-5; either TRBD1 or TRBD2 may fit D (6 bases each). V was clipped by 0 bases and J by 5 bases, with 16 bases between them. This CDR3 comprises 16 residues. Germline V gene data show CDR1 as SGHVS and CDR2 as FNYEAQ. The CDR3 region is CASSLARGGIGETQYF. DNA of the CDR3: TGTGCCAGCAGCTTAGCCCGAGGGGGGATAGGGGAGACCCAGTACTTC. Based on the CDR3 plus reference TRBV7-6 and TRBJ2-5, the full variable domain is GAGVSQSPRYKVTKRGQDVALRCDPISGHVSLYWYRQALGQGPEFLTYFNYEAQQDKSGLPNDRFSAERPEGSISTLTIQRTEQRDSAMYRCASSLARGGIGETQYFGPGTRLLVL.

The table lists this clonotype with many counts. CDR3 loop: CASTPQGTEQYF. The DNA for the CDR3 is TGTGCCAGCACCCCACAGGGAACCGAGCAGTACTTC. The gene calls are TRBV2 and TRBJ2-7; D is possibly TRBD1 (6 bases). Trimming took 7 bases from V and 6 from J, leaving 13 bases between them. Germline V gene data show CDR1 as SNHLY and CDR2 as FYNNEI. The CDR3 runs 12 residues. Drawing the rest from reference TRBV2 and TRBJ2-7, the complete variable domain is EPEVTQTPSHQVTQMGQEVILRCVPISNHLYFYWYRQILGQKVEFLVSFYNNEISEKSEIFDDQFSVERPDGSNFTLKIRSTKLEDSAMYFCASTPQGTEQYFGPGTRLTVT.

This clonotype is classed as medium-sized. The chain carries TRBV12-3 or TRBV12-4 and TRBJ1-1, with D hard to call. The CDR3 consists of 12 residues. V was pared by 6 bases and J by 6 bases, with 11 bases between. The chain's CDR3 is CASSHPGAEAFF. As DNA, the CDR3 is TGTGCCAGCAGCCACCCCGGCGCTGAAGCTTTCTTT.

This clonotype is medium-sized within its sample. The chain recombines TRBV30 with TRBJ1-6; TRBD1 matches at 8 bases. The CDR3 runs 15 residues. J gave up 3 bases and V 3 bases, and 4 bases lay outside the gene matches. Per germline, CDR1 GTSNPN and CDR2 SVGIG (reference sequence). CDR3 coding DNA: TGTGCCTGGAGACGACAGGGGAACTATAATTCACCCCTCCACTTT. It translates to CAWRRQGNYNSPLHF.

This clonotype is labeled as medium-sized (0.01 to 0.1%). The chain combines TRBV5-1 with TRBJ2-1; 12 bases agree with TRBD2. The ends lost 4 bases at V and 8 bases at J; junction bases unmatched: 13. Germline CDR1 and CDR2: SGHRS and YFSETQ. CDR3 size: 17 residues. CDR3 sequence: CASSAMTSGGLGDEQFF. DNA of the CDR3: TGCGCCAGCAGCGCGATGACTAGCGGGGGATTAGGGGATGAGCAGTTCTTC.

This clonotype was detected many times. The chain recombines TRBV28 with TRBJ2-7; 8 bases are shared with TRBD2. V shed 7 bases, J shed 3 bases, and the junction held 14 bases outside the gene matches. This CDR3 has 16 residues. The germline V gene encodes CDR1 MDHEN and CDR2 SYDVKM. CDR3 amino acids: CASNPLSGTRFYEQYF. The CDR3 coding sequence is TGTGCCAGCAATCCCCTTAGCGGGACTCGTTTCTACGAGCAGTACTTC. The entire variable domain, with the rest obtained from reference TRBV28 and TRBJ2-7, is as follows: DVKVTQSSRYLVKRTGEKVFLECVQDMDHENMFWYRQDPGLGLRLIYFSYDVKMKEKGDIPEGYSVSREKKERFSLILESASTNQTSMYLCASNPLSGTRFYEQYFGPGTRLTVT.

This clonotype appeared many times. The chain employs TRBV12-3 or TRBV12-4 and TRBJ2-3; 8 bases agree with TRBD2. Trimming at V came to 8 bases and at J to 2 bases, leaving 9 bases not matched to a gene. The CDR3 extends over 15 amino acids. The CDR3, as DNA: TGTGCCAGCTCAAAGGGCGGGGGGTTCACAGATACGCAGTATTTT. This encodes CASSKGGGFTDTQYF.

In this sample, this clonotype turned up many times. The chain combines TRBV24-1 with TRBJ2-1; the D gene could be TRBD1 or TRBD2 (5 bases each). CDR3 size: 13 residues. The germline V and J ends were trimmed by 6 bases and 9 bases, with 14 bases remaining between them. Germline loops: CDR1 KGHDR, CDR2 SFDVKD. Here the CDR3 DNA reads TGTGCCACCAGTTCAGCCGCCGGGGCTGAGCAGTTCTTC. Its translation is CATSSAAGAEQFF.

CDR3 in amino acids: CASSSRLIQETQYF. DNA of the CDR3: TGTGCCAGCAGCTCCCGACTGATCCAAGAGACCCAGTACTTC. The chain has TRBV7-9 and TRBJ2-5, with D uncertain. V lost 4 bases and J lost 1, with 10 bases in between. Per the germline V gene, CDR1 is SEHNR and CDR2 is FQNEAQ (reference sequence). This CDR3 has 14 amino acids.